This record concerns one T cell receptor (beta chain) sequence. Profiling relied on immunoSEQ multiplex PCR, and the TCRdb table lists in-frame clones only, not all of them. Found here are about 11,000 clones, around four fifths of them singletons; the top ten hold 15%. The germline V gene has CDR1 GTSNPN and CDR2 SVGIG (reference sequence). CDR3 length: 16 residues. This entry belongs to a study of T cells after posttransplantation cyclophosphamide. Treatment was busulfan-fludarabine conditioning, a marrow graft, and cyclophosphamide on days +3 and +4. This TCR derives from a female patient aged 45 to 65 who received an allogeneic stem cell transplant from a related donor, was CMV-positive, and had no GVHD. The T cells may come from the graft donor. This material consisted of PBMCs, taken approximately 1,900 days after allogeneic stem cell transplant with posttransplant cyclophosphamide. The gene calls are TRBV30 and TRBJ2-5, with 8 bases aligning to TRBD2. The J call could be wrong; TRBJ2-7 is a better fit for the DNA end. The CDR3 loop is CAWSPPPGGRRLEQYF. For the CDR3, the DNA is TGTGCCTGGAGTCCCCCGCCCGGCGGGAGGCGGCTCGAGCAGTACTTC.